The 29 T cell receptor beta chains below all came from one sample that was sequenced in a study of T cells in Graves' hyperthyroidism and ophthalmopathy. Using RNA transcripts as the source, TCR beta CDR3 regions were amplified. HTBI primers drove first-round RT-PCR of the TCR CDR3. In TCRdb, the multiplex PCR reads were re-called with MiXCR into one record per CDR3 protein. The sample has some 760,000 distinct CDR3 sequences; less than 15% are singletons. The sample consisted of blood. These TCRs come from a woman aged 18-29 years with Graves' hyperthyroidism.

V gene TRBV27 combines with J gene TRBJ2-7; TRBD2 matches at 11 bases. V was clipped by 3 bases and J by 3 bases; unmatched bases: 7. The CDR3 has 16 residues. Germline V lookup: CDR1 MNHEY, CDR2 SMNVEV (reference sequence). In nucleotides, the CDR3 is TGTGCCAGCAGTTTCCACTCCACTAGCGGGAGCTACGAGCAGTACTTC. Amino acids: CASSFHSTSGSYEQYF.

The table lists this clonotype with many counts. V is TRBV27 and J is TRBJ1-1, with 7 bases identical to TRBD1. The length of the CDR3 is 15 residues. CDR1 and CDR2 from the germline V gene are MNHEY and SMNVEV (reference sequence). The V and J ends lost 6 bases and 3 bases, in that order; junction bases with no gene match: 10. CDR3 protein: CASRLYRGGYTEAFF. CDR3 coding DNA: TGTGCCAGCAGACTCTACAGGGGAGGGTACACTGAAGCTTTCTTT.

The table lists this clonotype with many counts. The chain employs TRBV7-2 and TRBJ2-5, with D perhaps TRBD2 (5 bases). The germline V gene encodes CDR1 SGHTA and CDR2 FQGNSA. V was trimmed by 0 bases and J by 2 bases, leaving 13 bases between them. This CDR3 is built from 16 residues. CDR3 sequence (DNA): TGTGCCAGCAGCTTAGCGTGGGGAGCCCTACAAGAGACCCAGTACTTC. Translating gives CASSLAWGALQETQYF.

This clonotype was seen a handful of times. The rearrangement links TRBV29-1 to TRBJ1-2, with a weak D call TRBD1 (5 bases). V was pared by 7 bases and J by 8 bases, with 14 bases between. Germline CDR1 SQVTM, CDR2 ANQGSEA. This CDR3 has 11 amino acids. CDR3 in amino acids: CSALTGDGYTF. The CDR3 nucleotides are TGCAGCGCGCTAACGGGGGACGGCTACACCTTC.

This clonotype appeared many times. The genes are TRBV9 and TRBJ2-2, with 10 bases that match TRBD2. Germline V lookup: CDR1 SGDLS, CDR2 YYNGEE. The J segment lost 0 bases and the V segment lost 1 base, leaving 3 bases of the junction unmatched. The CDR3 covers 17 residues. DNA of the CDR3: TGTGCCAGCAGCGTACCAGCGGGAGGGCCGAACACCGGGGAGCTGTTTTTT. Translation gives CASSVPAGGPNTGELFF. The complete variable domain, with remaining parts taken from reference TRBV9 and TRBJ2-2, reads DSGVTQTPKHLITATGQRVTLRCSPRSGDLSVYWYQQSLDQGLQFLIQYYNGEERAKGNILERFSAQQFPDLHSELNLSSLELGDSALYFCASSVPAGGPNTGELFFGEGSRLTVL.

The V call is TRBV3-1, the J call TRBJ2-2; the D gene is possibly TRBD1 (6 bases). The CDR3 consists of 16 residues. Germline V lookup: CDR1 LGHDT, CDR2 YNNKEL (reference sequence). Trimming left V 2 bases short and J 0 bases short, with 10 bases between. The CDR3 DNA sequence: TGTGCCAGCAGCCAATCAGGGGTGACGAACACCGGGGAGCTGTTTTTT. It specifies CASSQSGVTNTGELFF.

This clonotype came up many times. The V and J genes are TRBV10-3 and TRBJ1-3; the match to TRBD1 covers 8 bases. This CDR3 is 16 amino acids long. J lost 1 base, V lost 10 bases, and 12 bases had no gene match. Per the germline V gene, CDR1 is ENHRY and CDR2 is SYGVKD. CDR3 sequence (DNA): TGTGCCACTGGACAGGGAGGTACTATTTCTGGAAACACCATATATTTT. It specifies CATGQGGTISGNTIYF.

This clonotype appeared a few times. This CDR3 is CASSPTGVQFF. The CDR3 DNA reads as TGTGCCAGCTCACCGACAGGGGTGCAGTTCTTC. The chain couples TRBV18 to TRBJ2-1, with 8 nucleotides matching TRBD1. Germline CDR1 KGHSH, CDR2 LQKENI. The CDR3 is 11 amino acids. V lost 3 bases, J lost 12 bases, and 1 base stayed unmatched.

There are a few counts of this clonotype. J is TRBJ2-3 and V is TRBV9; 7 positions match TRBD1. Unmatched junction bases numbered 28, after V lost 2 bases and J lost 13 bases. The CDR3 loop spans 19 amino acids. In germline, CDR1 is SGDLS, CDR2 YYNGEE. CDR3 loop: CASSVPTVGARGRAPAKYF. CDR3 in DNA: TGTGCCAGCAGCGTCCCCACGGTGGGGGCCAGGGGGAGAGCGCCAGCGAAGTATTTT.

The chain links TRBV6-9 to TRBJ2-3, with a possible D match to TRBD1 (5 bases). The CDR3 is made up of 15 amino acids. Germline V lookup: CDR1 MNHGY, CDR2 SVAAGI. V shed 3 bases and J shed 2 bases, with 12 bases lying between them. CDR3 protein: CASSYQGDFTDTQYF. The CDR3 region has the DNA TGTGCCAGCAGTTACCAAGGGGATTTCACAGATACGCAGTATTTT.

This clonotype has just a few counts. J is TRBJ1-2 and V is TRBV20-1; TRBD1 matches 8 bases. The CDR3 length is 15 residues. The ends lost 3 bases at V and 2 bases at J; junction bases unmatched: 8. From germline, CDR1 is DFQATT and CDR2 SNEGSKA (reference sequence). CDR3 protein: CSASQGATRNYGYTF. Written as DNA, the CDR3 is TGCAGTGCTAGCCAGGGGGCTACACGAAACTATGGCTACACCTTC.

With respect to this clonotype: Possible read error: a much larger clone is one base away. The genes are TRBV20-1 and TRBJ2-1; 8 bases map to TRBD2. Germline CDR1 DFQATT, CDR2 SNEGSKA (reference sequence). The CDR3 is 14 residues long. J was trimmed by 2 bases and V by 3 bases; bases with no gene match: 3. CDR3 in amino acids: CSASGRAPYNEQFF. The DNA of the CDR3 is TGCAGTGCTAGCGGGAGGGCCCCCTACAATGAGCAGTTCTTC.

Worth noting for this clonotype: A much larger clone lies one base from this, so it may be a read error. This chain uses TRBV12-3 or TRBV12-4 with TRBJ2-7; 8 nucleotides align to TRBD1. CDR3 length: 16 amino acids. J lost 7 bases, V lost 6 bases, and 17 bases had no gene match. The CDR3 bases are TGTGCCAGCAGCCGGACAGGGTCTAAGGTCCACAATGAGCAGTACTTC. Its translation: CASSRTGSKVHNEQYF.

This clonotype came up many times. V gene TRBV5-5 combines with J gene TRBJ1-5, with D perhaps TRBD1 (5 bases). This CDR3 is 17 amino acids long. Germline CDR1 reads SGHKS; CDR2 reads YYEKEE (reference sequence). The ends were cut back, 0 bases at V and 6 bases at J, with 19 bases in the middle. CDR3 residues: CASSLELVPGGGQPQHF. CDR3 in DNA: TGTGCCAGCAGCTTGGAGTTAGTTCCTGGGGGTGGTCAGCCCCAGCATTTT.

This clonotype was counted only a few times. The chain has TRBV6-1 and TRBJ1-5; possible D gene TRBD1, 6 bases. V shed 6 bases and J shed 7 bases, with 13 bases lying between them. This CDR3 is built from 13 residues. Germline loops: CDR1 MNHNS, CDR2 SASEGT. For the CDR3, the DNA is TGTGCCAGCAGGCCAAGGGGGAGGCAGCCCCAGCATTTT. This gives the protein CASRPRGRQPQHF.

This clonotype was found many times. J is TRBJ2-4 and V is TRBV20-1, with D uncertain. The germline V gene has CDR1 DFQATT and CDR2 SNEGSKA (reference sequence). The CDR3 loop spans 14 amino acids. Trimming took off 5 bases at V and 5 bases at J, with 16 bases between the two ends. CDR3 protein: CSADRLGEENIQYF. Here the CDR3 DNA reads TGCAGTGCTGACCGACTTGGGGAAGAAAACATTCAGTACTTC.

Remarks on this clonotype: A much larger clone lies a single base off, so this may be a read error. This is likely a read error, given that the CDR3 carries no conserved phenylalanine or tryptophan at its end. This chain connects TRBV27 to TRBJ1-1; D possibly corresponds to TRBD1 (5 bases). Trimming cost V 5 bases and J 3 bases, with 16 bases left between them. This CDR3 is built from 15 residues. Per the germline V gene, CDR1 is MNHEY and CDR2 is SMNVEV (reference sequence). The DNA for the CDR3 is TGTGCCAGCAGTCCAATCAGGGTTAGGGACACTGAAGCTTTCCTT. Translating it yields CASSPIRVRDTEAFL.

In this sample, this clonotype turned up many times. The chain joins TRBV20-1 to TRBJ1-1; tentatively, D is TRBD1 (6 bases). V was trimmed by 0 bases and J by 0 bases, leaving 11 bases between them. This CDR3 spans 15 amino acids. Germline values: CDR1 DFQATT, CDR2 SNEGSKA (reference sequence). The CDR3 bases are TGCAGTGCTAGAGATTCCGGACAGTTGAACACTGAAGCTTTCTTT. Its protein product is CSARDSGQLNTEAFF.

This clonotype was observed at least ten times. The V gene is TRBV5-1, the J gene TRBJ2-1; 11 bases line up with TRBD2. This CDR3 region has 16 residues. CDR1 SGHRS and CDR2 YFSETQ come from the germline V gene. Trimming at V came to 3 bases and at J to 3 bases, leaving 5 bases not matched to a gene. CDR3: CASSSVAGGVYNEQFF. For the CDR3, the DNA is TGCGCCAGCAGCTCAGTAGCGGGAGGGGTCTACAATGAGCAGTTCTTC.

Many counts were recorded for this clonotype. The chain couples TRBV14 to TRBJ2-1, with 11 bases that match TRBD2. The junction had 4 bases not matched to a gene; V was cut back by 6 bases and J by 3 bases. Germline values: CDR1 SGHDN, CDR2 FVKESK. The CDR3 sequence is 15 residues long. CDR3 region: CASSQGLADYNEQFF. In DNA, the CDR3 is TGTGCCAGCAGTCAGGGACTAGCGGACTACAATGAGCAGTTCTTC.

The rearrangement uses TRBV7-2 and TRBJ2-1; TRBD1 might be the D (6 bases). This CDR3 is built from 14 residues. Germline V gene sequence: CDR1 SGHTA, CDR2 FQGNSA. V lost 5 bases to trimming and J lost 4 bases, with 12 bases between them. The DNA for the CDR3 is TGTGCCAGCAGCCGAATGAGGGGGTACAATGAGCAGTTCTTC. Translated, it gives CASSRMRGYNEQFF.

This clonotype was counted at least ten times. V is TRBV7-2 and J is TRBJ1-2; D gene unclear. The CDR3 length is 13 residues. Trimming left V 3 bases short and J 1 base short, with 6 bases between. Germline V gives CDR1 SGHTA, CDR2 FQGNSA. CDR3 DNA sequence: TGTGCCAGCAGCTTCACAGATAACTATGGCTACACCTTC. Its translation: CASSFTDNYGYTF.

As concerns this clonotype: With a much larger clone just one base away, this may be a read error. The chain joins TRBV2 to TRBJ2-2; 10 nucleotides line up with TRBD1. Germline CDR1 and CDR2: SNHLY and FYNNEI. The CDR3 extends over 16 amino acids. Losses at the gene ends were 5 bases for V and 7 bases for J; bases not matched to a gene: 10. The CDR3 nucleotides read TGTGCCAGCAGTCCGGGACAGGGGTGGCTGATCGGGGAGCTGTTTTTT. Encoded protein: CASSPGQGWLIGELFF.

The V gene is TRBV18, the J gene TRBJ2-7; D gene uncertain. The CDR3 totals 13 residues. From germline, CDR1 is KGHSH and CDR2 LQKENI. Trimming cost V 2 bases and J 8 bases, with 13 bases left between them. The CDR3, as DNA: TGTGCCAGCTCACCAGTCCTAAAGGTCCAGCAGTACTTC. As protein: CASSPVLKVQQYF.

The rearrangement joins TRBV19 to TRBJ2-1; maybe TRBD1 (5 bases). The CDR3 is made up of 16 amino acids. From germline, CDR1 is LNHDA and CDR2 SQIVND (reference sequence). Between the trimmed V and J ends, which lost 5 bases and 0 bases, there was a span of 14 bases. CDR3 sequence: CASSATDSTSYNEQFF. In nucleotides, the CDR3 is TGTGCCAGTAGTGCGACAGACTCGACCTCCTACAATGAGCAGTTCTTC.

Ten or more counts support this clonotype. CDR3: CASSGSTGSYYGYTF. The DNA of the CDR3 is TGTGCCAGCAGTGGCTCAACAGGGTCCTACTATGGCTACACCTTC. V is TRBV6-1 and J is TRBJ1-2, with D possibly being TRBD1 (6 bases). The CDR3 is 15 residues long. The V and J ends lost 4 bases and 3 bases respectively, with 15 bases between them. Germline-derived CDR1 and CDR2 are MNHNS and SASEGT.

The rearrangement joins TRBV5-6 to TRBJ2-5; 14 bases map to TRBD2. The germline V gene encodes CDR1 SGHDT and CDR2 YYEEEE. The length of the CDR3 is 18 residues. With V trimmed by 4 bases and J by 4 bases, 12 bases remained unmatched. The CDR3 is CASSPLGTSGSAAETQYF. In nucleotides, the CDR3 is TGTGCCAGCAGCCCTCTCGGGACTAGCGGGAGTGCAGCAGAGACCCAGTACTTC.

This clonotype came up a few times. The chain combines TRBV7-9 with TRBJ2-1; D possibly matches TRBD1 or TRBD2 (5 bases each). The CDR3 extends over 14 amino acids. The V gene's germline CDR1 is SEHNR and CDR2 FQNEAQ (reference sequence). Trimming removed 4 bases at V and 7 bases at J, with 14 bases between. In DNA, the CDR3 is TGTGCCAGCAGCTCAGTGGGACGAGCGAATGAGCAGTTCTTC. Its translation: CASSSVGRANEQFF.

V usage is TRBV12-3 or TRBV12-4 and J usage is TRBJ2-7; TRBD2 might be the D (6 bases). The ends were cut back, 3 bases at V and 7 bases at J, with 16 bases in the middle. This CDR3 has 14 residues. CDR3 protein: CASSFSAGPEEQYF. CDR3 sequence (DNA): TGTGCCAGCAGTTTTTCGGCGGGGCCGGAAGAGCAGTACTTC.